A selection of T cell receptor beta chains follows, all from one sample in a study of Tregs in tolerant kidney transplant recipients. Using immunoSEQ multiplex PCR, the repertoire was profiled, and TCRdb retains in-frame clones only, with some absent. The table lists roughly 69,000 clones, nearly 98% of them singletons. The specimen comprised Tregs from blood, sampled before the transplant. These receptors originate from a human donor who received a combined kidney and bone marrow transplant. Both conserved end residues are part of each CDR3. Fields, in order: V gene, J gene, CDR3 protein.

V gene: TRBV18
J gene: TRBJ1-1
CDR3 protein: CASSGTAMNTEAFF

V gene: TRBV28
J gene: TRBJ1-4
CDR3 protein: CASSRTGRIEKLFF

V gene: TRBV28
J gene: TRBJ2-5
CDR3 protein: CASSLRNERTQYF

V gene: TRBV7-2
J gene: TRBJ1-1
CDR3 protein: CASSKQNTEAFF

V gene: TRBV19
J gene: TRBJ1-2
CDR3 protein: CASSWDRGLRNYGYTF

V gene: TRBV5-1
J gene: TRBJ2-3
CDR3 protein: CASSLSVTADTDTQYF

V gene: TRBV4-2
J gene: TRBJ2-3
CDR3 protein: CASSQQGQPPVDTQYF

V gene: TRBV14
J gene: TRBJ1-2
CDR3 protein: CASSQRDRAFYGYTF

V gene: TRBV6-1
J gene: TRBJ1-2
CDR3 protein: CASSGRQGYYGYTF

V gene: TRBV7-2
J gene: TRBJ2-7
CDR3 protein: CASSFRGLAYYEQYF

V gene: TRBV5-4
J gene: TRBJ2-3
CDR3 protein: CASSRGAGRGGTDTQYF

V gene: TRBV6-5
J gene: TRBJ2-7
CDR3 protein: CASSYEGGYEQYF

V gene: TRBV9
J gene: TRBJ1-2
CDR3 protein: CASSQSTGDYGYTF

V gene: TRBV4-1
J gene: TRBJ1-1
CDR3 protein: CASSQAVWALMNTEAFF

V gene: TRBV5-1
J gene: TRBJ2-2
CDR3 protein: CASSLAYRNGELFF

V gene: TRBV5-6
J gene: TRBJ1-2
CDR3 protein: CASSFYLPRAGYTF

V gene: TRBV19
J gene: TRBJ1-1
CDR3 protein: CASSSWQEAFF

V gene: TRBV7-9
J gene: TRBJ1-3
CDR3 protein: CASRGQGVSGNTIYF

V gene: TRBV5-8
J gene: TRBJ2-4
CDR3 protein: CASSPRRASASVQYF

V gene: TRBV19
J gene: TRBJ2-2
CDR3 protein: CASRGRALTGELFF

V gene: TRBV18
J gene: TRBJ2-1
CDR3 protein: CASSPPGQGRYNEQFF

V gene: TRBV11-3
J gene: TRBJ2-1
CDR3 protein: CASSSPSGGSSYNEQFF

V gene: TRBV13
J gene: TRBJ2-1
CDR3 protein: CASSAIRGAYYNEQFF

V gene: TRBV28
J gene: TRBJ2-7
CDR3 protein: CASSFPPGGQVIVYEQYF

V gene: TRBV19
J gene: TRBJ2-7
CDR3 protein: CASSMTSDPQNYEQYF

V gene: TRBV4-3
J gene: TRBJ1-1
CDR3 protein: CASSQDDRGNTEAFF

V gene: TRBV29-1
J gene: TRBJ2-7
CDR3 protein: CSVRTSGTYEQYF

V gene: TRBV7-2
J gene: TRBJ1-2
CDR3 protein: CASSLDSSDSDYGYTF

V gene: TRBV6-5
J gene: TRBJ1-1
CDR3 protein: CASSSAGTGNTEAFF

V gene: TRBV5-4
J gene: TRBJ2-1
CDR3 protein: CASSLARWELSGNEQFF

V gene: TRBV5-8
J gene: TRBJ2-3
CDR3 protein: CASSLRLAPDTQYF

V gene: TRBV7-9
J gene: TRBJ1-1
CDR3 protein: CASSLSPRKGRTEAFF

V gene: TRBV28
J gene: TRBJ2-7
CDR3 protein: CASSLAGTNYEQYF

V gene: TRBV5-6
J gene: TRBJ2-4
CDR3 protein: CASSNILAVAKNIQYF

V gene: TRBV10-3
J gene: TRBJ1-1
CDR3 protein: CASALRGTGTEAFF

V gene: TRBV19
J gene: TRBJ1-2
CDR3 protein: CASSRQGANSGYTF

V gene: TRBV5-1
J gene: TRBJ2-5
CDR3 protein: CASSLDGETQYF

V gene: TRBV5-1
J gene: TRBJ1-1
CDR3 protein: CASSVGQMNTEAFF

V gene: TRBV9
J gene: TRBJ2-3
CDR3 protein: CASSLGRGLTQYF

V gene: TRBV5-4
J gene: TRBJ2-7
CDR3 protein: CASTRDSGSYEQYF

V gene: TRBV7-2
J gene: TRBJ2-1
CDR3 protein: CASSLVRGDTNEQFF

V gene: TRBV7-2
J gene: TRBJ2-7
CDR3 protein: CASSPGLAKNSEQYF

V gene: TRBV5-4
J gene: TRBJ1-1
CDR3 protein: CASSPTGLNTEAFF

V gene: TRBV18
J gene: TRBJ1-1
CDR3 protein: CASSQGANTEAFF

V gene: TRBV18
J gene: TRBJ2-3
CDR3 protein: CASSPRTGGADTQYF

V gene: TRBV4-1
J gene: TRBJ2-1
CDR3 protein: CASSQDTITGTSGGAGEQFF

V gene: TRBV28
J gene: TRBJ2-2
CDR3 protein: CASSPRKGGFTGELFF

V gene: TRBV6-5
J gene: TRBJ2-6
CDR3 protein: CASSSVTGANVLTF

V gene: TRBV5-6
J gene: TRBJ1-4
CDR3 protein: CASSWGWGTGFEKLFF

V gene: TRBV30
J gene: TRBJ2-3
CDR3 protein: CAWLGGRVTDTQYF

V gene: TRBV6-4
J gene: TRBJ1-6
CDR3 protein: CASIKGQGRVKGPNSPLHF

V gene: TRBV25-1
J gene: TRBJ2-5
CDR3 protein: CASTSWAGRETQYF

V gene: TRBV11-2
J gene: TRBJ1-1
CDR3 protein: CASSLDLQGSEAFF